This T cell receptor beta chain was recorded in a study of blood T cell repertoires in COVID-19. Study summary: Samples of COVID-19 (acute and convalescent) were obtained from the United States, Italy and Spain. Sample material is recorded as cDNA or gDNA derived from T cells, B-cell-depleted T cells, or PBMCs.

As originally analysed: Reference gene primers were amplified, and this amplification served to estimate nucleated cell counts. Data came from immunoSEQ multiplex PCR; TCRdb stores just in-frame clones and leaves some out. V and J calls and clone size follow that table, whereas D and trimming were derived from the DNA. The table includes approximately 90,000 clones, 75% to 90% detected once. The length of the CDR3 is 13 residues. Germline V CDR1 and CDR2: MNHNY, SVGAGI (reference sequence). After removal of 7 bases from V and 13 bases from J, the junction contained 12 bases not matched to a gene. The sequence came from a man older than 75 with active or convalescent COVID-19. Sequences were obtained from peripheral blood. The chain uses TRBV6-6 and TRBJ1-4; TRBD1 agrees at 7 bases. The CDR3 region is CASIRDSDGILFF. The DNA for the CDR3 is TGTGCCAGCATCAGGGACAGTGATGGGATACTGTTTTTT.